The 30 T cell receptor beta chains listed next were all sequenced from one sample in a study of blood T cell repertoires in COVID-19. Sequencing was performed with immunoSEQ multiplex PCR; in TCRdb, only in-frame clones are kept and a portion is missing. The table includes hundreds of thousands of clones, roughly 87% detected once. Sequenced material: PBMCs or T cells enriched from blood (not recorded which). The receptors were sampled from a young woman who had recovered from COVID-19.

The J gene is TRBJ2-5, the V gene TRBV7-9; the D is unclear. Germline V gives CDR1 SEHNR, CDR2 FQNEAQ (reference sequence). The V end was cut by 5 bases, the J end by 1 base, with 11 bases between. This CDR3 has 14 residues. DNA for the CDR3: TGTGCCAGCAGCCCGCAGGCCAGCCAAGAGACCCAGTACTTC. Translated: CASSPQASQETQYF.

The chain has TRBV6-6 and TRBJ1-1; the match to TRBD1 covers 9 bases. V lost 7 bases to trimming and J lost 4 bases; unmatched junction nucleotides: 7. The CDR3 sequence is 14 residues long. CDR1 is MNHNY, CDR2 SVGAGI, per germline (reference sequence). CDR3 sequence (DNA): TGTGCCAGCAAAACCGGGACAGGGCCCACTGAAGCTTTCTTT. It encodes CASKTGTGPTEAFF.

The chain uses TRBV11-2 and TRBJ2-7, with a weak D call TRBD1 (6 bases). V dropped 1 base and J dropped 5 bases, with 18 bases sitting between them. The CDR3 loop spans 16 amino acids. Germline V CDR1 and CDR2: SGHAT, FQNNGV. CDR3 sequence (DNA): TGTGCCAGCAGCTTAGGTGTTGCGGGCAGGGGCCACGAGCAGTACTTC. It yields the protein CASSLGVAGRGHEQYF.

Details on this clone: The same CDR3 can be traced to other DNA sequences in this sample. The chain recombines TRBV19 with TRBJ2-2, with 8 bases identical to TRBD1. Germline V gene lookup returns CDR1 LNHDA and CDR2 SQIVND (reference sequence). The V gene end was trimmed by 3 bases and the J gene end by 4 bases; junction bases not matched to a gene: 1. The CDR3 consists of 14 residues. CDR3 protein: CASSIQGATGELFF. The CDR3 bases are TGTGCCAGTAGTATCCAGGGGGCCACCGGGGAGCTGTTTTTT. The variable domain in full, with the rest retrieved from reference TRBV19 and TRBJ2-2, is DGGITQSPKYLFRKEGQNVTLSCEQNLNHDAMYWYRQDPGQGLRLIYYSQIVNDFQKGDIAEGYSVSREKKESFPLTVTSAQKNPTAFYLCASSIQGATGELFFGEGSRLTVL.

The chain carries TRBV6-6 and TRBJ1-2; D is unclear. The germline CDR1 and CDR2 sequences are MNHNY and SVGAGI (reference sequence). The CDR3 runs to 11 residues. Trimming removed 5 bases at V and 8 bases at J, with 9 bases between. The CDR3 loop reads CASSRQVGYTF. DNA for the CDR3: TGTGCCAGCAGTCGCCAGGTGGGCTACACCTTC.

V usage is TRBV7-2 and J usage is TRBJ2-1; the D gene is possibly TRBD2 (6 bases). The CDR3 length is 14 residues. V dropped 4 bases and J dropped 4 bases, with 11 bases sitting between them. The germline CDR1 and CDR2 sequences are SGHTA and FQGNSA. CDR3 nucleotide sequence: TGTGCCAGCAGCTGGAGGGACGGATACAATGAGCAGTTCTTC. Translation: CASSWRDGYNEQFF.

As DNA, the CDR3 is TGTGCCAGCAGACCCGGACTAGCGGGATCCGGGGAGACCCAGTACTTC. This encodes CASRPGLAGSGETQYF. V gene TRBV27 combines with J gene TRBJ2-5; 12 nucleotides align to TRBD2. The CDR3 runs to 16 residues. The V gene end was trimmed by 6 bases and the J gene end by 5 bases; junction bases not matched to a gene: 10. Germline loops: CDR1 MNHEY, CDR2 SMNVEV (reference sequence).

The chain recombines TRBV5-4 with TRBJ1-4; the match to TRBD1 covers 8 bases. This CDR3 has 14 amino acids. The germline CDR1 and CDR2 sequences are SGHNT and YYREEE (reference sequence). V lost 0 bases and J lost 8; bases outside the gene matches: 3. This CDR3 is CASSLDRGDEKLFF. In nucleotides, the CDR3 is TGTGCCAGCAGCTTGGACAGGGGGGACGAAAAACTGTTTTTT.

V gene TRBV7-8 combines with J gene TRBJ2-5; TRBD2 aligns across 9 bases. With V trimmed by 2 bases and J by 1 base, 8 bases remained unmatched. Germline V CDR1 and CDR2: SGHVS, FQNEAQ. There are 17 residues in the CDR3. CDR3 DNA sequence: TGTGCCAGCAGCTTAATGGTTGCAGCGGGAGGCCAAGAGACCCAGTACTTC. Translation gives CASSLMVAAGGQETQYF.

J is TRBJ2-7 and V is TRBV27; tentative D call: TRBD2 (6 bases). CDR3 length: 13 residues. V lost 6 bases, J lost 4 bases, and 13 bases lay in between. Per germline, CDR1 MNHEY and CDR2 SMNVEV (reference sequence). The CDR3 bases are TGTGCCAGCAGGTCCGGAGGAGGGTACGAGCAGTACTTC. It codes for CASRSGGGYEQYF.

The chain couples TRBV7-2 to TRBJ2-1, with 9 bases aligning to TRBD1. The germline CDR1 and CDR2 sequences are SGHTA and FQGNSA. After removal of 5 bases from V and 10 bases from J, the junction contained 9 bases not matched to a gene. This CDR3 is 14 amino acids long. CDR3 DNA sequence: TGTGCCAGCAGCCCCCACGACAGGGGGAACGAGCAGTTCTTC. Amino acid sequence: CASSPHDRGNEQFF. Together with reference TRBV7-2 and TRBJ2-1, the CDR3 gives the full variable domain: GAGVSQSPSNKVTEKGKDVELRCDPISGHTALYWYRQSLGQGLEFLIYFQGNSAPDKSGLPSDRFSAERTGGSVSTLTIQRTQQEDSAVYLCASSPHDRGNEQFFGPGTRLTVL.

This clone was detected once. The chain joins TRBV3-1 (or the pseudogene TRBV3-2) to TRBJ2-5; 8 bases line up with TRBD1. The CDR3 runs 15 residues. CDR1 and CDR2 (germline): LGHDT, YNNKEL (reference sequence). V trimming: 4 bases; J trimming: 4 bases; junction bases outside the gene matches: 8. The CDR3 region has the DNA TGTGCCAGCAGCCCCGGACAGGGACTCGGAGAGACCCAGTACTTC. This codes for CASSPGQGLGETQYF.

This clone has only one observation. The chain carries TRBV6-4 and TRBJ2-1, with TRBD2 identical over 12 bases. The V gene end was trimmed by 2 bases and the J gene end by 8 bases; junction bases not matched to a gene: 4. The length of the CDR3 is 15 residues. Germline V CDR1 and CDR2: MRHNA, SNTAGT. The CDR3 is CASSDEASGRDEQFF. CDR3 DNA sequence: TGTGCCAGCAGTGACGAGGCTAGCGGGAGGGATGAGCAGTTCTTC.

This clone was observed a handful of times. This sequence joins TRBV15 and TRBJ1-1, with D unclear. CDR1 is LNHNV, CDR2 YYDKDF, per germline (reference sequence). Trimming took 0 bases from V and 2 from J, leaving 10 bases between them. This CDR3 has 15 amino acids. The CDR3 DNA reads as TGTGCCACCAGCAGAGATCCCCAGATCAACACTGAAGCTTTCTTT. Its protein product is CATSRDPQINTEAFF.

The gene calls are TRBV5-1 and TRBJ2-2; D not resolved. The V gene lost 0 bases and the J gene lost 0 bases, with 9 bases spanning the gap. CDR1 and CDR2 from the germline V gene are SGHRS and YFSETQ. The CDR3 is 16 amino acids. The CDR3 is CASSLGVTTNTGELFF. Written as DNA, the CDR3 is TGCGCCAGCAGCTTGGGGGTGACAACGAACACCGGGGAGCTGTTTTTT.

The chain links TRBV10-1 to TRBJ2-1; possible D gene TRBD2, 6 bases. The germline V and J ends were trimmed by 6 bases and 6 bases, with 12 bases remaining between them. The CDR3 is 13 residues long. Per germline, CDR1 WNHNN and CDR2 SYGVQD (reference sequence). DNA for the CDR3: TGCGCCAGCAGCGGGAGTGGTGTCAATGAGCAGTTCTTC. Translated: CASSGSGVNEQFF.

This clone turned up a few times. The V and J genes are TRBV19 and TRBJ2-1; 10 nucleotides line up with TRBD1. V was pared by 6 bases and J by 8 bases, with 7 bases of the junction left unmatched. The CDR3 covers 14 residues. Per germline, CDR1 LNHDA and CDR2 SQIVND (reference sequence). DNA of the CDR3: TGTGCCAGTAGGCCGGGACAGGGGTTCTATGAGCAGTTCTTC. As protein: CASRPGQGFYEQFF.

The chain joins TRBV9 to TRBJ1-2; a possible D gene is TRBD1 (5 bases). Trimming stripped 0 bases from V and 0 bases from J, with 9 bases between. This CDR3 is 15 amino acids long. Germline V gene lookup returns CDR1 SGDLS and CDR2 YYNGEE. CDR3 nucleotide sequence: TGTGCCAGCAGCGTAGAGTGGGGGGCTAACTATGGCTACACCTTC. It specifies CASSVEWGANYGYTF.

The genes are TRBV5-6 and TRBJ2-1, with 10 bases fitting TRBD2. This CDR3 contains 16 residues. Looked up from germline, CDR1 is SGHDT and CDR2 is YYEEEE. V shed 6 bases, J shed 7 bases, and the junction held 13 bases outside the gene matches. CDR3 nucleotides: TGTGCCAGCAACCCAATTACGCTAGCGGGAGCGAATGAGCAGTTCTTC. It is translated as CASNPITLAGANEQFF.

The chain employs TRBV21-1 and TRBJ1-1; the D call of TRBD1 is as the table states it, not checked on the DNA. TRBV21-1 is designated a pseudogene. The CDR3 length is 17 residues. The CDR3 loop is CASSKEGQGATGTEAFF. The CDR3 bases are TGTGCCAGCAGCAAAGAGGGACAGGGGGCGACGGGCACTGAAGCTTTCTTT.

The genes are TRBV9 and TRBJ2-1, with 9 bases aligning to TRBD2. This CDR3 has 15 amino acids. The germline V gene encodes CDR1 SGDLS and CDR2 YYNGEE. Germline trimming cut 0 bases from V and 11 bases from J; bases unmatched to any gene: 9. DNA for the CDR3: TGTGCCAGCAGCGTAGCTGGGGGACTAGCTCCACAGCAGTTCTTC. This gives the protein CASSVAGGLAPQQFF.

A single count supports this clone. The chain links TRBV7-6 to TRBJ1-2; the D gene is possibly TRBD1 (6 bases). This CDR3 contains 15 residues. CDR1 SGHVS and CDR2 FNYEAQ come from the germline V gene. V lost 6 bases to trimming and J lost 0 bases, with 14 bases between them. CDR3 nucleotide sequence: TGTGCCAGCAGTCCCCAGGGGATTCCTAACTATGGCTACACCTTC. This sequence encodes CASSPQGIPNYGYTF.

The chain links TRBV28 to TRBJ2-7, with TRBD1 as a possible D gene (5 bases). V gave up 3 bases and J gave up 7 bases, with 13 bases separating them. The CDR3 contains 13 residues. The germline V gene has CDR1 MDHEN and CDR2 SYDVKM. CDR3 DNA: TGTGCCAGCAGTTTCGACTCCTCAGGGGAGCAGTACTTC. Translating it yields CASSFDSSGEQYF.

V is TRBV10-3 and J is TRBJ2-7, with 10 nucleotides matching TRBD2. With 2 bases clipped from V and 4 bases from J, the junction kept 11 bases outside the gene matches. In germline, CDR1 is ENHRY, CDR2 SYGVKD. This CDR3 region has 17 residues. The CDR3 spells CAISEPPSGGPLYEQYF. DNA for the CDR3: TGTGCCATCAGTGAGCCCCCTAGCGGGGGCCCTCTTTACGAGCAGTACTTC.

V gene TRBV3-1 (or the pseudogene TRBV3-2) combines with J gene TRBJ1-2; D gene uncertain. Germline V gene lookup returns CDR1 LGHDT and CDR2 YNNKEL (reference sequence). The ends were cut back, 0 bases at V and 0 bases at J, with 8 bases in the middle. The CDR3 is made up of 15 amino acids. The CDR3 loop is CASSQDLQANYGYTF. The DNA of the CDR3 is TGTGCCAGCAGCCAAGATCTCCAGGCTAACTATGGCTACACCTTC.

The chain joins TRBV7-4 to TRBJ1-5; D call uncertain. The CDR3 extends over 15 amino acids. V lost 6 bases and J lost 7, with 19 bases in between. Germline lookup yields CDR1 SGHVT and CDR2 SQSDAQ. This chain's CDR3 is CASRPTRRPGQPQHF. The CDR3 DNA is TGTGCCAGCAGACCCACCCGACGGCCAGGACAGCCCCAGCATTTT.

This chain connects TRBV28 to TRBJ2-6; 7 bases map to TRBD1. The CDR3 is 18 residues long. J was trimmed by 3 bases and V by 10 bases; bases with no gene match: 18. CDR1 and CDR2 (germline): MDHEN, SYDVKM. Here the CDR3 reads CAIRGLRGRRDGANVLTF. The CDR3 region has the DNA TGTGCCATCCGCGGTCTAAGGGGGCGCAGGGATGGGGCCAACGTCCTGACTTTC.

V usage is TRBV28 and J usage is TRBJ2-7; D possibly corresponds to TRBD1 (5 bases). With 6 bases removed from V and 2 bases from J, the gap between germline ends came to 14 bases. The germline gives CDR1 MDHEN, CDR2 SYDVKM. CDR3 length: 14 residues. CDR3 sequence: CASSPPDSTYEQYF. The CDR3 nucleotides read TGTGCCAGCAGCCCCCCCGACAGTACCTACGAGCAGTACTTC.

The rearrangement links TRBV11-2 to TRBJ1-1; TRBD1 agrees at 7 bases. V shed 2 bases, J shed 5 bases, and the junction held 5 bases outside the gene matches. The germline V gene has CDR1 SGHAT and CDR2 FQNNGV. The CDR3 extends over 14 amino acids. CDR3: CASSLLRGLTEAFF. In nucleotides, the CDR3 is TGTGCCAGCAGCTTACTTAGGGGGCTTACTGAAGCTTTCTTT.

In its sample, this clone was seen once. The sample carries other DNA sequences with the same CDR3. The rearrangement uses TRBV10-3 and TRBJ2-7; TRBD2 might be the D (5 bases). Trimming pared 0 bases from V and 1 base from J, leaving 7 bases between. The CDR3 contains 14 residues. Germline V gene sequence: CDR1 ENHRY, CDR2 SYGVKD. CDR3 protein: CAISESGGSYEQYF. CDR3 DNA sequence: TGTGCCATCAGTGAGTCGGGCGGGTCCTACGAGCAGTACTTC.